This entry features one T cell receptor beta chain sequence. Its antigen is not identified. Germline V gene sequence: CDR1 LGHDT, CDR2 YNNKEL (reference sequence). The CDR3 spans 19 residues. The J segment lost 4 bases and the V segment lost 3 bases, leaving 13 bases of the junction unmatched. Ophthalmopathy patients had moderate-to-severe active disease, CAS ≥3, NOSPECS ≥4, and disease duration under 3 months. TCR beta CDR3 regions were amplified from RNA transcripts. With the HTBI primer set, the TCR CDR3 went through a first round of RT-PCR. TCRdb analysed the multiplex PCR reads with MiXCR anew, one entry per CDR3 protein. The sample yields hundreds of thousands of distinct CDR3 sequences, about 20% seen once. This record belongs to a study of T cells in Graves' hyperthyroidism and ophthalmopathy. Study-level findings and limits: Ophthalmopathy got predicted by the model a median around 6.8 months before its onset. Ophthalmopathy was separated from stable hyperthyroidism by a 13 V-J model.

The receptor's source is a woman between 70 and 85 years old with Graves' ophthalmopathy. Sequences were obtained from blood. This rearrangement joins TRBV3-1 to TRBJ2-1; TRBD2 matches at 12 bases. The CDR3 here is CASSHLPARLAGEYNEQFF. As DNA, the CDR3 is TGTGCCAGCAGCCACTTACCCGCGAGACTAGCGGGAGAGTACAATGAGCAGTTCTTC.